This passage covers 28 T cell receptor beta chains from one sample sequenced in a study of shared clonotypes between healthy human individuals. Method: immunoSEQ multiplex PCR; TCRdb's copy keeps in-frame clones and lacks some. Of 600,000 or so clones listed, about 98% are singletons. CD8 cells classed as naive were CD45RO-negative and positively selected for CCR7, excluding terminally differentiated effector memory CD45RA+ cells. The sequencing sample was made of naive CD8+ T cells sorted from blood. The origin of the receptors is a man aged 25 to 45 in good health.

This clone has only one observation. The chain employs TRBV14 and TRBJ2-1; D might be TRBD2 (5 bases). This CDR3 region has 16 residues. The germline V gene encodes CDR1 SGHDN and CDR2 FVKESK. The germline V and J ends were trimmed by 4 bases and 3 bases, with 16 bases remaining between them. CDR3 region: CASSPPEGTFYNEQFF. Written as DNA, the CDR3 is TGTGCCAGCAGCCCGCCCGAGGGTACCTTCTACAATGAGCAGTTCTTC.

The chain uses TRBV7-6 and TRBJ2-1; D remains unclear. This CDR3 comprises 14 residues. Germline loops: CDR1 SGHVS, CDR2 FNYEAQ. Trimming took 2 bases from V and 3 from J, leaving 8 bases between them. The chain's CDR3 is CASSLMGGYNEQFF. CDR3 nucleotide sequence: TGTGCCAGCAGCTTAATGGGCGGCTACAATGAGCAGTTCTTC. The full variable domain, rest sourced from reference TRBV7-6 and TRBJ2-1, is GAGVSQSPRYKVTKRGQDVALRCDPISGHVSLYWYRQALGQGPEFLTYFNYEAQQDKSGLPNDRFSAERPEGSISTLTIQRTEQRDSAMYRCASSLMGGYNEQFFGPGTRLTVL.

The J gene is TRBJ1-1, the V gene TRBV5-8, with D possibly matching TRBD1 (6 bases). There are 15 residues in the CDR3. Germline-derived CDR1 and CDR2 are SGHTS and YDEGEE. With 4 bases removed from V and 2 bases from J, the gap between germline ends came to 15 bases. The CDR3 DNA reads TGTGCCAGCAGCCCGTCTTACAGGGAAAACACTGAAGCTTTCTTT. It translates to CASSPSYRENTEAFF.

The chain combines TRBV29-1 with TRBJ1-1, with D perhaps TRBD1 (6 bases). V was cut by 6 bases and J by 4 bases, with 15 bases left in between. This CDR3 comprises 13 residues. Germline loops: CDR1 SQVTM, CDR2 ANQGSEA. CDR3 in DNA: TGCAGCGTGGGGCGGGGGCCAAGCACTGAAGCTTTCTTT. This gives the protein CSVGRGPSTEAFF. The full variable domain, in which reference TRBV29-1 and TRBJ1-1 provide the parts outside the CDR3, is SAVISQKPSRDICQRGTSLTIQCQVDSQVTMMFWYRQQPGQSLTLIATANQGSEATYESGFVIDKFPISRPNLTFSTLTVSNMSPEDSSIYLCSVGRGPSTEAFFGQGTRLTVV.

The chain couples TRBV18 to TRBJ2-3; D remains unclear. The V end was cut by 2 bases, the J end by 1 base, with 7 bases between. The CDR3 totals 14 residues. Germline V gene sequence: CDR1 KGHSH, CDR2 LQKENI. CDR3 DNA: TGTGCCAGCTCACCAAGTTTGGGCACAGATACGCAGTATTTT. Its translation is CASSPSLGTDTQYF.

The V gene is TRBV29-1, the J gene TRBJ1-1; the match to TRBD1 covers 7 bases. The CDR3 is 14 amino acids. Trimming took 6 bases from V and 1 from J; bases not matched to a gene: 8. Germline V CDR1 and CDR2: SQVTM, ANQGSEA. The CDR3 coding sequence is TGCAGCGTCAGGACAGGCTTGGGGAACACTGAAGCTTTCTTT. This encodes CSVRTGLGNTEAFF. Filled out from reference TRBV29-1 and TRBJ1-1, the complete variable domain reads SAVISQKPSRDICQRGTSLTIQCQVDSQVTMMFWYRQQPGQSLTLIATANQGSEATYESGFVIDKFPISRPNLTFSTLTVSNMSPEDSSIYLCSVRTGLGNTEAFFGQGTRLTVV.

Details on this clone: The same CDR3 can be traced to other DNA sequences in this sample. The chain carries TRBV6-5 and TRBJ2-3; 7 nucleotides match TRBD2. Trimming at V came to 2 bases and at J to 1 base, leaving 3 bases not matched to a gene. This CDR3 contains 15 residues. Germline lookup yields CDR1 MNHEY and CDR2 SVGAGI. The CDR3 DNA reads as TGTGCCAGCAGTTACGGAACTAGCGGCACAGATACGCAGTATTTT. It translates to CASSYGTSGTDTQYF.

The genes are TRBV2 and TRBJ2-1; D perhaps matches TRBD2 (6 bases). The V gene lost 10 bases and the J gene lost 3 bases, with 10 bases spanning the gap. The CDR3 runs to 12 residues. Germline assignment: CDR1 SNHLY and CDR2 FYNNEI. The CDR3 spells CAMTSFYNEQFF. In nucleotides, the CDR3 is TGTGCCATGACTAGTTTCTACAATGAGCAGTTCTTC.

This chain links TRBV7-6 with TRBJ2-1, with 8 nucleotides matching TRBD1. The germline V gene has CDR1 SGHVS and CDR2 FNYEAQ. The ends lost 5 bases at V and 5 bases at J; junction bases unmatched: 14. The CDR3 spans 17 residues. The CDR3 here is CASSLEIGQGAHNEQFF. CDR3 bases: TGTGCCAGCAGCCTAGAGATCGGGCAGGGGGCTCACAATGAGCAGTTCTTC.

The chain carries TRBV7-9 and TRBJ2-3; D is unresolved. CDR1 SEHNR and CDR2 FQNEAQ come from the germline V gene (reference sequence). The CDR3 spans 15 residues. The V gene lost 1 base and the J gene lost 6 bases, with 14 bases spanning the gap. In DNA, the CDR3 is TGTGCCAGCAGCTTAGGACTTTCCCTTGGCGATACGCAGTATTTT. Amino acid sequence: CASSLGLSLGDTQYF.

The V and J genes are TRBV10-2 and TRBJ2-1; D is unresolved. The germline gives CDR1 WSHSY, CDR2 SAAADI. The CDR3 extends over 13 amino acids. Trimming took off 2 bases at V and 1 base at J, with 3 bases between the two ends. CDR3 residues: CASSERSYNEQFF. The CDR3 DNA reads TGCGCCAGCAGTGAGAGGTCCTACAATGAGCAGTTCTTC.

The J gene is TRBJ2-3, the V gene TRBV6-1, with D perhaps TRBD2 (5 bases). The V end was cut by 3 bases, the J end by 4 bases, with 11 bases between. The CDR3 has 14 amino acids. In germline, CDR1 is MNHNS, CDR2 SASEGT. In DNA, the CDR3 is TGTGCCAGCAGTGACCAGGAGGTCCCAGATACGCAGTATTTT. This encodes CASSDQEVPDTQYF.

This sequence joins TRBV28 and TRBJ2-7; tentatively, D is TRBD1 or TRBD2 (5 bases each). CDR3 length equals 14 residues. The V gene's germline CDR1 is MDHEN and CDR2 SYDVKM. V was clipped by 2 bases and J by 2 bases, with 10 bases between them. CDR3 protein: CASSLQGRTYEQYF. Written as DNA, the CDR3 is TGTGCCAGCAGTTTACAGGGACGAACCTACGAGCAGTACTTC.

In the case of this clone: At one of its ends the junction is not consistent with the germline gene, which may arise from a read error. This chain connects TRBV7-9 to TRBJ2-7; weak D call: TRBD1 (6 bases). Germline CDR1 is SEHNR and CDR2 is FQNEAQ (reference sequence). The CDR3 loop spans 15 amino acids. The CDR3 nucleotides read TGTGCCAGCAGCTTACAAGGACAGAACATCTACGAGGAGTACTTC. Amino acid sequence: CASSLQGQNIYEEYF.

The chain carries TRBV29-1 and TRBJ2-7; TRBD2 is a possible D gene (5 bases). Germline V gives CDR1 SQVTM, CDR2 ANQGSEA. Trimming pared 0 bases from V and 6 bases from J, leaving 18 bases between. There are 15 residues in the CDR3. The CDR3 DNA follows: TGCAGCGTTGAAGATCGATCGGGAATCTACTCCGAGCAGTACTTC. It translates to CSVEDRSGIYSEQYF.

The chain employs TRBV7-9 and TRBJ2-1, with TRBD1 matching over 7 bases. CDR1 and CDR2 (germline): SEHNR, FQNEAQ (reference sequence). The CDR3 has 15 amino acids. J gave up 4 bases and V 1 base, and 4 bases lay outside the gene matches. CDR3 DNA: TGTGCCAGCAGCTTAGTCCAGGGGGATTACAATGAGCAGTTCTTC. Translated, it gives CASSLVQGDYNEQFF.

The gene calls are TRBV14 and TRBJ2-7; 12 bases map to TRBD2. The trim removed 6 bases at V and 3 bases at J, leaving 18 bases unmatched. Germline lookup yields CDR1 SGHDN and CDR2 FVKESK. The CDR3 loop spans 19 amino acids. Here the CDR3 DNA reads TGTGCCAGCAGTCCCCTGACTAGCGGGAGAGACTACAAGTTCTACGAGCAGTACTTC. Its protein is CASSPLTSGRDYKFYEQYF.

This chain uses TRBV30 with TRBJ1-4, with no clear D. V dropped 3 bases and J dropped 5 bases, with 16 bases sitting between them. The CDR3 is 15 amino acids. Germline values: CDR1 GTSNPN, CDR2 SVGIG (reference sequence). CDR3 amino acids: CAWRVPRSGNEKLFF. CDR3 sequence (DNA): TGTGCCTGGAGGGTACCCAGGAGCGGGAATGAAAAACTGTTTTTT.

The chain uses TRBV5-6 and TRBJ2-1; D might be TRBD1 or TRBD2, each matching 5 bases. The germline gives CDR1 SGHDT, CDR2 YYEEEE. The germline V and J ends were trimmed by 4 bases and 1 base, with 12 bases remaining between them. The CDR3 has 15 amino acids. The CDR3 sequence is CASSTGTGSYNEQFF. The CDR3 DNA is TGTGCCAGCAGCACCGGGACCGGGTCCTACAATGAGCAGTTCTTC.

V is TRBV2 and J is TRBJ1-2; D possibly corresponds to TRBD1 (5 bases). Germline V gene lookup returns CDR1 SNHLY and CDR2 FYNNEI. Trimming left V 6 bases short and J 5 bases short, with 16 bases between. CDR3 length equals 14 residues. The CDR3 here is CASSGGDGKYGYTF. For the CDR3, the DNA is TGTGCCAGCAGCGGCGGGGACGGAAAATATGGCTACACCTTC.

The chain carries TRBV19 and TRBJ2-1, with TRBD2 matching 12 bases. Germline CDR1 is LNHDA and CDR2 is SQIVND (reference sequence). This CDR3 is 16 amino acids long. After removal of 5 bases from V and 4 bases from J, the junction contained 6 bases not matched to a gene. CDR3 in amino acids: CASSVLLAGGYNEQFF. CDR3 DNA sequence: TGTGCCAGTAGTGTCCTACTAGCGGGAGGATACAATGAGCAGTTCTTC.

The table lists this clone with a count of one. The chain uses TRBV6-1 and TRBJ1-4; no firm D call. CDR1 MNHNS and CDR2 SASEGT come from the germline V gene. The V end was cut by 3 bases, the J end by 6 bases, with 5 bases between. The length of the CDR3 is 12 residues. The CDR3 region is CASSDIDEKLFF. The CDR3 DNA follows: TGTGCCAGCAGTGACATCGATGAAAAACTGTTTTTT.

CDR3 sequence: CASSLDGLTITEAFF. CDR3 nucleotides: TGTGCCAGCAGCTTAGATGGCCTAACTATCACTGAAGCTTTCTTT. The chain is built from TRBV7-8 and TRBJ1-1, with no clear D. V was shortened by 1 base and J by 4 bases, with 13 bases between the two germline ends. The germline V gene has CDR1 SGHVS and CDR2 FQNEAQ. This CDR3 spans 15 amino acids.

This rearrangement joins TRBV5-6 to TRBJ2-7; TRBD2 agrees at 8 bases. The germline V gene has CDR1 SGHDT and CDR2 YYEEEE. CDR3 length equals 18 residues. The ends lost 4 bases at V and 0 bases at J; junction bases unmatched: 15. CDR3 in amino acids: CASSGVEPSGWSSYEQYF. In DNA, the CDR3 is TGTGCCAGCAGCGGGGTGGAACCTAGCGGGTGGAGCTCCTACGAGCAGTACTTC.

This clone was detected once. The chain is built from TRBV18 and TRBJ2-1; 11 nucleotides align to TRBD2. J was trimmed by 7 bases and V by 3 bases; bases with no gene match: 5. Germline CDR1 and CDR2: KGHSH and LQKENI. The CDR3 sequence is 15 residues long. CDR3 coding DNA: TGTGCCAGCTCACCTTTAGCGGGAGGGACTAATGAGCAGTTCTTC. Amino acids: CASSPLAGGTNEQFF. Combining the CDR3 with reference TRBV18 and TRBJ2-1 gives the whole variable domain NAGVMQNPRHLVRRRGQEARLRCSPMKGHSHVYWYRQLPEEGLKFMVYLQKENIIDESGMPKERFSAEFPKEGPSILRIQQVVRGDSAAYFCASSPLAGGTNEQFFGPGTRLTVL.

The chain is built from TRBV2 and TRBJ2-5, with a weak D call TRBD1 (6 bases). Trimming took off 6 bases at V and 4 bases at J, with 21 bases between the two ends. The germline gives CDR1 SNHLY, CDR2 FYNNEI. CDR3 size: 16 residues. The CDR3 here is CASRYRVSPVRETQYF. In nucleotides, the CDR3 is TGTGCCAGCAGGTACAGGGTCTCACCCGTTCGAGAGACCCAGTACTTC.

J is TRBJ2-2 and V is TRBV15; TRBD2 aligns across 12 bases. The CDR3 has 18 amino acids. Losses at the gene ends were 1 base for V and 4 bases for J; bases not matched to a gene: 7. Per the germline V gene, CDR1 is LNHNV and CDR2 is YYDKDF (reference sequence). Here the CDR3 DNA reads TGTGCCACCAGCAGAGGGGGACTAGCGGGTCGACCCACCGGGGAGCTGTTTTTT. Residues: CATSRGGLAGRPTGELFF.

The CDR3 spells CAWSDGSGTYNEQFF. The CDR3 DNA reads TGTGCCTGGAGTGATGGGAGCGGGACTTACAATGAGCAGTTCTTC. V gene TRBV30 combines with J gene TRBJ2-1, with 7 bases that match TRBD2. The germline gives CDR1 GTSNPN, CDR2 SVGIG (reference sequence). This CDR3 is 15 amino acids long. J gave up 4 bases and V 1 base, and 7 bases lay outside the gene matches.